This passage covers 32 T cell receptor beta chains from one sample sequenced in a study of blood T cell repertoires in COVID-19. Some clones are missing from TCRdb's copy, which holds only in-frame ones; the method was immunoSEQ multiplex PCR. The table lists about 120,000 clones, about 80% of them singletons. The sample comprised peripheral blood. These receptors came from a man between 60 and 70 years old with active or convalescent COVID-19.

The chain couples TRBV14 to TRBJ1-4; D unresolved. Germline V lookup: CDR1 SGHDN, CDR2 FVKESK. CDR3 length: 13 residues. Trimming cost V 3 bases and J 3 bases, with 5 bases left between them. CDR3 DNA: TGTGCCAGCAGCCACAGGCCTAATGAAAAACTGTTTTTT. Its protein product is CASSHRPNEKLFF.

This sequence joins TRBV24-1 and TRBJ2-5; 9 bases are a match to TRBD1. V shed 11 bases, J shed 5 bases, and the junction held 2 bases outside the gene matches. Germline V gene lookup returns CDR1 KGHDR and CDR2 SFDVKD. The CDR3 sequence is 11 residues long. CDR3 in DNA: TGTGCCATCGACAGGGGGGAGACCCAGTACTTC. It encodes CAIDRGETQYF.

The table lists this clone with a few counts. V is TRBV20-1 and J is TRBJ1-2; tentative D call: TRBD1 (6 bases). This CDR3 comprises 11 residues. Germline CDR1 reads DFQATT; CDR2 reads SNEGSKA (reference sequence). Trimming cost V 6 bases and J 8 bases, with 13 bases left between them. DNA of the CDR3: TGCAGTGCCCTAAAGGGGGACGGCTACACCTTC. Its translation: CSALKGDGYTF.

This chain links TRBV5-4 with TRBJ2-7; 10 nucleotides align to TRBD2. Germline CDR1 is SGHNT and CDR2 is YYREEE (reference sequence). The CDR3 extends over 15 amino acids. Trimming took 4 bases from V and 3 from J; bases not matched to a gene: 7. The CDR3 loop is CASSPGTSVNYEQYF. DNA of the CDR3: TGTGCCAGCAGCCCCGGGACTAGCGTGAACTACGAGCAGTACTTC.

This clone was seen a few times. V and J are TRBV9 and TRBJ1-1; D not resolved. Trimming stripped 0 bases from V and 1 base from J, with 10 bases between. The CDR3 totals 15 residues. Germline V lookup: CDR1 SGDLS, CDR2 YYNGEE. CDR3 bases: TGTGCCAGCAGCGTAGGGCAGGCCTCGAACACTGAAGCTTTCTTT. This gives the protein CASSVGQASNTEAFF. Full variable domain (rest looked up from reference TRBV9 and TRBJ1-1): DSGVTQTPKHLITATGQRVTLRCSPRSGDLSVYWYQQSLDQGLQFLIQYYNGEERAKGNILERFSAQQFPDLHSELNLSSLELGDSALYFCASSVGQASNTEAFFGQGTRLTVV.

This chain joins TRBV5-4 and TRBJ2-3; TRBD2 aligns across 7 bases. This CDR3 region has 15 residues. The ends lost 4 bases at V and 5 bases at J; junction bases unmatched: 10. Germline V gene data show CDR1 as SGHNT and CDR2 as YYREEE (reference sequence). The CDR3 nucleotides read TGTGCCAGCAGCCGTACTCGCGGGAGTGGAGATACGCAGTATTTT. Amino acid sequence: CASSRTRGSGDTQYF.

The CDR3 is CASSLRPDSSQYF. For the CDR3, the DNA is TGTGCCAGCAGTCTACGCCCCGACAGCAGCCAGTACTTC. The chain couples TRBV27 to TRBJ2-5; maybe TRBD1 (5 bases). There are 13 residues in the CDR3. CDR1 and CDR2 (germline): MNHEY, SMNVEV (reference sequence). Deletions cut 5 bases from V and 10 bases from J, with 17 bases between.

V and J are TRBV6-6 and TRBJ1-2; 9 bases match TRBD1. Germline V gene lookup returns CDR1 MNHNY and CDR2 SVGAGI (reference sequence). The J segment lost 2 bases and the V segment lost 7 bases, leaving 2 bases of the junction unmatched. The CDR3 totals 13 residues. The CDR3 region has the DNA TGTGCCAGCATAGGACAGGGGAACTATGGCTACACCTTC. It is translated as CASIGQGNYGYTF.

The chain recombines TRBV28 with TRBJ2-2; 9 bases line up with TRBD2. There are 15 residues in the CDR3. V dropped 3 bases and J dropped 9; count of bases not matched to a gene: 8. Per the germline V gene, CDR1 is MDHEN and CDR2 is SYDVKM. The chain's CDR3 is CASSLFETSGRELFF. The CDR3 nucleotides read TGTGCCAGCAGTTTGTTCGAGACTAGCGGCCGGGAGCTGTTTTTT.

The V call is TRBV19, the J call TRBJ2-4; TRBD2 matches 11 bases. CDR3 size: 20 residues. Germline V gene lookup returns CDR1 LNHDA and CDR2 SQIVND (reference sequence). The V segment lost 5 bases and the J segment 0 bases; nucleotides outside the gene matches: 15. DNA for the CDR3: TGTGCCAGTAGTGGAGCGGGACTAGCGGAAGCAACGATAGCCAAAAACATTCAGTACTTC. Translated, it gives CASSGAGLAEATIAKNIQYF.

This clone was recorded many times. V gene TRBV10-3 combines with J gene TRBJ2-7; 14 nucleotides agree with TRBD2. The junction had 10 bases not matched to a gene; V was cut back by 10 bases and J by 5 bases. CDR3 length: 15 amino acids. Germline assignment: CDR1 ENHRY and CDR2 SYGVKD. The CDR3 sequence: CATAGTSGRSDEQYF. The DNA of the CDR3 is TGTGCCACCGCCGGGACTAGCGGGAGAAGCGACGAGCAGTACTTC.

The chain links TRBV2 to TRBJ1-5; 12 nucleotides agree with TRBD1. CDR1 is SNHLY, CDR2 FYNNEI, per germline. The CDR3 spans 14 residues. After removal of 6 bases from V and 5 bases from J, the junction contained 2 bases not matched to a gene. The chain's CDR3 is CASSRDRGHQPQHF. As DNA, the CDR3 is TGTGCCAGCAGCCGGGACAGGGGGCATCAGCCCCAGCATTTT.

This chain uses TRBV7-3 with TRBJ2-1, with D perhaps TRBD1 (6 bases). Germline values: CDR1 SGHTA, CDR2 FQGTGA. Trimming took 3 bases from V and 6 from J, leaving 9 bases between them. CDR3 size: 13 residues. This CDR3 is CASSFQGTNEQFF. Here the CDR3 DNA reads TGTGCCAGCAGCTTTCAGGGGACCAATGAGCAGTTCTTC.

The chain recombines TRBV11-3 with TRBJ2-1, with 8 bases identical to TRBD2. Germline V CDR1 and CDR2: SGHNT, YENEEA. The CDR3 is 17 residues long. V shed 0 bases and J 7 bases; nucleotides not matched to a gene: 11. CDR3 DNA: TGTGCCAGCAGCTTAGAAAGGGGGACGGGAGGGTCTAATGAGCAGTTCTTC. It is translated as CASSLERGTGGSNEQFF.

The chain has TRBV19 and TRBJ1-2; maybe TRBD1 (6 bases). V was shortened by 5 bases and J by 7 bases, with 20 bases between the two germline ends. The germline gives CDR1 LNHDA, CDR2 SQIVND (reference sequence). The CDR3 sequence is 15 residues long. The CDR3, as DNA: TGTGCCAGTAGTCTATCCGGGACAAGCATTTCTGGCTACACCTTC. As protein: CASSLSGTSISGYTF.

This clone was detected only once. The chain uses TRBV5-4 and TRBJ2-3; 9 nucleotides match TRBD2. The junction had 2 bases not matched to a gene; V was cut back by 0 bases and J by 6 bases. This CDR3 has 14 residues. CDR1 is SGHNT, CDR2 YYREEE, per germline (reference sequence). CDR3 residues: CASSLGTSADTQYF. CDR3 sequence (DNA): TGTGCCAGCAGCTTGGGGACTAGCGCCGATACGCAGTATTTT.

The chain carries TRBV27 and TRBJ2-2, with TRBD2 identical over 8 bases. Germline CDR1 MNHEY, CDR2 SMNVEV (reference sequence). Losses at the gene ends were 7 bases for V and 2 bases for J; bases not matched to a gene: 6. This CDR3 has 15 amino acids. For the CDR3, the DNA is TGTGCCAGCACCCAGACTAGCGAAAACACCGGGGAGCTGTTTTTT. Its translation: CASTQTSENTGELFF.

In regard to this clone: An end of the junction does not agree with germline; a read error may underlie this. This chain joins TRBV20-1 and TRBJ2-7; D is unclear. Per germline, CDR1 DFQATT and CDR2 SNEGSKA (reference sequence). The CDR3 runs to 15 residues. Written as DNA, the CDR3 is TGCAGTGCTAGTGCTTGGGCCCGAATCTCCGACGAGCAGTACTTC. Translation: CSASAWARISDEQYF.

The rearrangement links TRBV27 to TRBJ2-7; TRBD2 matches 11 bases. The length of the CDR3 is 14 residues. Germline values: CDR1 MNHEY, CDR2 SMNVEV (reference sequence). Losses at the gene ends were 6 bases for V and 3 bases for J; bases not matched to a gene: 4. The CDR3 DNA is TGTGCCAGCAGGGGACTAGCGGAGGTCTACGAGCAGTACTTC. Translated, it gives CASRGLAEVYEQYF.

V is TRBV6-2 or TRBV6-3 and J is TRBJ1-5; TRBD1 might be the D (6 bases). The CDR3 sequence is 13 residues long. Trimming removed 2 bases at V and 6 bases at J, with 8 bases between. In germline, CDR1 is MNHEY, CDR2 SVGEGT. The CDR3 region has the DNA TGTGCCAGCAGTTACGGGGACATTCAGCCCCAGCATTTT. It encodes CASSYGDIQPQHF.

The chain carries TRBV3-1 (or the pseudogene TRBV3-2) and TRBJ2-7; possible D gene TRBD2, 6 bases. V was trimmed by 0 bases and J by 3 bases, leaving 15 bases between them. Germline CDR1 LGHDT, CDR2 YNNKEL (reference sequence). CDR3 size: 16 residues. CDR3 nucleotides: TGTGCCAGCAGCCAAGAACCAGCGGGCCCCCTCTACGAGCAGTACTTC. This sequence encodes CASSQEPAGPLYEQYF.

In its sample, this clone was seen a few times. The chain couples TRBV7-8 to TRBJ2-1; 8 bases match TRBD2. After removal of 1 base from V and 7 bases from J, the junction contained 9 bases not matched to a gene. This CDR3 spans 16 amino acids. CDR1 and CDR2 from the germline V gene are SGHVS and FQNEAQ. CDR3 region: CASSLDIGRAGNEQFF. The CDR3 nucleotides read TGTGCCAGCAGCTTAGACATCGGGAGGGCCGGGAATGAGCAGTTCTTC.

This clone was detected only once. The rearrangement joins TRBV4-3 to TRBJ2-3; tentative D call: TRBD2 (6 bases). Germline CDR1 LGHNA, CDR2 YSLEER. Trimming shortened V by 0 bases and J by 9 bases, and 10 bases separated the two germline ends. This CDR3 spans 13 amino acids. This CDR3 is CASSQDPGETQYF. In DNA form, the CDR3 reads TGCGCCAGCAGCCAAGATCCGGGGGAGACGCAGTATTTT.

The V gene is TRBV27, the J gene TRBJ2-7; a possible D gene is TRBD2 (5 bases). The germline V gene encodes CDR1 MNHEY and CDR2 SMNVEV (reference sequence). This CDR3 is built from 15 residues. The V gene lost 0 bases and the J gene lost 5 bases, with 14 bases spanning the gap. This CDR3 is CASSLSLEGRDEQYF. The CDR3 DNA reads TGTGCCAGCAGTTTATCCCTGGAAGGGCGGGACGAGCAGTACTTC.

This clone was seen just once. V gene TRBV5-1 combines with J gene TRBJ1-1, with a possible D match to TRBD1 (5 bases). Trimming removed 0 bases at V and 0 bases at J, with 6 bases between. Germline V gene sequence: CDR1 SGHRS, CDR2 YFSETQ. This CDR3 is 14 amino acids long. The CDR3 here is CASSLEGLNTEAFF. The CDR3 DNA reads as TGCGCCAGCAGCTTGGAGGGGCTGAACACTGAAGCTTTCTTT.

This chain uses TRBV4-2 with TRBJ1-1; D perhaps matches TRBD1 (5 bases). The CDR3 has 16 amino acids. The V end lost 0 bases, the J end lost 1 base, and 12 bases lay between the germline ends. Germline-derived CDR1 and CDR2 are LGHNA and YNFKEQ. The CDR3 DNA is TGTGCCAGCAGCCAAGAGAGGTTAGGGGAGAACACTGAAGCTTTCTTT. It specifies CASSQERLGENTEAFF.

The chain uses TRBV5-6 and TRBJ1-4, with 9 bases aligning to TRBD1. J was trimmed by 4 bases and V by 4 bases; bases with no gene match: 5. Germline assignment: CDR1 SGHDT and CDR2 YYEEEE. The CDR3 is 15 amino acids. CDR3 protein: CASSQTGGNNEKLFF. The CDR3 DNA is TGTGCCAGCAGCCAGACAGGGGGGAATAATGAAAAACTGTTTTTT.

This chain links TRBV9 with TRBJ2-7; a possible D gene is TRBD2 (6 bases). V lost 4 bases and J 9 bases, leaving 17 bases between the germline ends. The CDR3 is made up of 13 amino acids. From germline, CDR1 is SGDLS and CDR2 YYNGEE. The CDR3 sequence: CASSTDVGGGQYF. The DNA for the CDR3 is TGTGCCAGCAGCACCGACGTTGGGGGAGGGCAGTACTTC. Full variable domain (missing parts from reference TRBV9 and TRBJ2-7): DSGVTQTPKHLITATGQRVTLRCSPRSGDLSVYWYQQSLDQGLQFLIQYYNGEERAKGNILERFSAQQFPDLHSELNLSSLELGDSALYFCASSTDVGGGQYFGPGTRLTVT.

The chain joins TRBV7-3 to TRBJ2-3; TRBD1 aligns across 8 bases. The CDR3 extends over 16 amino acids. After removal of 5 bases from V and 1 base from J, the junction contained 8 bases not matched to a gene. Germline V lookup: CDR1 SGHTA, CDR2 FQGTGA. The CDR3 is CASSGAGTGRTDTQYF. Written as DNA, the CDR3 is TGTGCCAGCAGCGGGGCCGGGACAGGACGCACAGATACGCAGTATTTT.

The table lists this clone with a few counts. This sample includes further DNA sequences coding for the same CDR3. J is TRBJ2-1 and V is TRBV18, with D uncertain. The CDR3 length is 13 residues. The germline V and J ends were trimmed by 4 bases and 5 bases, with 9 bases remaining between them. The V gene's germline CDR1 is KGHSH and CDR2 LQKENI. In DNA, the CDR3 is TGTGCCAGCTCACGAGACACCCACAATGAGCAGTTCTTC. Its protein product is CASSRDTHNEQFF. Supplemented by reference TRBV18 and TRBJ2-1, the full variable domain reads NAGVMQNPRHLVRRRGQEARLRCSPMKGHSHVYWYRQLPEEGLKFMVYLQKENIIDESGMPKERFSAEFPKEGPSILRIQQVVRGDSAAYFCASSRDTHNEQFFGPGTRLTVL.

The chain has TRBV30 and TRBJ2-5, with D possibly being TRBD2 (5 bases). Germline loops: CDR1 GTSNPN, CDR2 SVGIG (reference sequence). The CDR3 covers 12 residues. The V gene lost 3 bases and the J gene lost 2 bases, with 7 bases spanning the gap. CDR3 loop: CAWSEGQETQYF. For the CDR3, the DNA is TGTGCCTGGAGCGAGGGTCAAGAGACCCAGTACTTC.

This rearrangement joins TRBV19 to TRBJ2-5; 7 bases are a match to TRBD1. Germline CDR1 reads LNHDA; CDR2 reads SQIVND (reference sequence). CDR3 length equals 15 residues. V dropped 4 bases and J dropped 2; count of bases not matched to a gene: 7. The CDR3 DNA reads TGTGCCAGTAGTACCGGGACAGTAGCTCAAGAGACCCAGTACTTC. Translated: CASSTGTVAQETQYF. Drawing the rest from reference TRBV19 and TRBJ2-5, the complete variable domain is DGGITQSPKYLFRKEGQNVTLSCEQNLNHDAMYWYRQDPGQGLRLIYYSQIVNDFQKGDIAEGYSVSREKKESFPLTVTSAQKNPTAFYLCASSTGTVAQETQYFGPGTRLLVL.